Following are 27 T cell receptor beta chains from one sample sequenced in a study of control samples from healthy donors and cancer patients. Clones were sequenced by immunoSEQ multiplex PCR, and TCRdb holds only the in-frame ones, with some missing. The sample has roughly 86,000 clones, roughly 91% seen once. The sample consisted of blood. The receptors were gathered from a man aged 30 to 39 in good health.

The V and J genes are TRBV5-4 and TRBJ1-2, with a weak D call TRBD1 (5 bases). Germline assignment: CDR1 SGHNT and CDR2 YYREEE (reference sequence). The CDR3 loop spans 13 amino acids. Trimming took 1 base from V and 4 from J, leaving 8 bases between them. The CDR3 spells CASSLKGSYGYTF. CDR3 nucleotides: TGTGCCAGCAGCTTGAAGGGGAGCTATGGCTACACCTTC.

This chain uses TRBV4-3 with TRBJ1-5, with D unclear. The CDR3 is 17 amino acids. V was cut by 0 bases and J by 1 base, with 13 bases left in between. CDR1 is LGHNA and CDR2 is YSLEER in the germline V gene. Here the CDR3 reads CASSQDSHPDSNQPQHF. Written as DNA, the CDR3 is TGCGCCAGCAGCCAAGATTCCCACCCGGACAGCAATCAGCCCCAGCATTTT.

V is TRBV27 and J is TRBJ1-4, with 7 nucleotides matching TRBD1. Germline loops: CDR1 MNHEY, CDR2 SMNVEV (reference sequence). The CDR3 loop spans 15 amino acids. The trim removed 5 bases at V and 4 bases at J, leaving 7 bases unmatched. The CDR3 loop reads CASSPSGTVNEKLFF. In DNA, the CDR3 is TGTGCCAGCAGTCCCTCCGGGACAGTTAATGAAAAACTGTTTTTT.

The chain employs TRBV4-1 and TRBJ2-3, with 8 positions matching TRBD2. Per the germline V gene, CDR1 is MGHRA and CDR2 is YSYEKL. V lost 1 base, J lost 4 bases, and 7 bases stayed unmatched. This CDR3 contains 16 residues. CDR3 nucleotides: TGCGCCAGCAGCCAAGGGGGCGGGAGGTCCGCAGATACGCAGTATTTT. Translating it yields CASSQGGGRSADTQYF.

The chain links TRBV4-1 to TRBJ2-1, with 7 bases that match TRBD1. Germline V lookup: CDR1 MGHRA, CDR2 YSYEKL. Unmatched junction bases numbered 5, after V lost 6 bases and J lost 6 bases. CDR3 size: 13 residues. The CDR3 bases are TGCGCCAGCAGAGCGACAGGGTCCAATGAGCAGTTCTTC. It specifies CASRATGSNEQFF.

This chain joins TRBV19 and TRBJ1-6, with no clear D. The CDR3 totals 14 residues. CDR1 LNHDA and CDR2 SQIVND come from the germline V gene (reference sequence). V dropped 4 bases and J dropped 7 bases, with 11 bases sitting between them. The CDR3 bases are TGTGCCAGTAGTACGATCACGGGAAATTCACCCCTCCACTTT. Protein: CASSTITGNSPLHF. Together with reference TRBV19 and TRBJ1-6, the CDR3 gives the full variable domain: DGGITQSPKYLFRKEGQNVTLSCEQNLNHDAMYWYRQDPGQGLRLIYYSQIVNDFQKGDIAEGYSVSREKKESFPLTVTSAQKNPTAFYLCASSTITGNSPLHFGNGTRLTVT.

V gene TRBV28 combines with J gene TRBJ1-1, with D unresolved. V was pared by 4 bases and J by 7 bases, with 7 bases between. This CDR3 contains 11 residues. Germline lookup yields CDR1 MDHEN and CDR2 SYDVKM. CDR3 sequence (DNA): TGTGCCAGCAGTTGGACCGATGAAGCTTTCTTT. Translation: CASSWTDEAFF.

This chain links TRBV7-2 with TRBJ2-5; tentative D call: TRBD1 (6 bases). The CDR3 has 15 amino acids. Germline-derived CDR1 and CDR2 are SGHTA and FQGNSA. The V gene lost 0 bases and the J gene lost 1 base, with 9 bases spanning the gap. CDR3 in amino acids: CASSLAPRGQETQYF. Written as DNA, the CDR3 is TGTGCCAGCAGCTTAGCGCCCAGGGGCCAAGAGACCCAGTACTTC.

The gene calls are TRBV29-1 and TRBJ2-1; D is possibly TRBD2 (7 bases). CDR3 length equals 13 residues. Deletions cut 6 bases from V and 2 bases from J, with 11 bases between. Germline CDR1 SQVTM, CDR2 ANQGSEA. CDR3 coding DNA: TGCAGCGTGGGAGGGGGGGCCTACAATGAGCAGTTCTTC. Amino acid sequence: CSVGGGAYNEQFF.

The chain recombines TRBV5-1 with TRBJ2-1, with 9 bases fitting TRBD2. Germline CDR1 SGHRS, CDR2 YFSETQ. The CDR3 has 22 residues. The V and J ends lost 4 bases and 3 bases, in that order; junction bases with no gene match: 26. The CDR3 DNA follows: TGCGCCAGCAGCCCCCAACTCTTGGTAGCGGGAGTGCGAGGGAAACACTACAATGAGCAGTTCTTC. It encodes CASSPQLLVAGVRGKHYNEQFF. The full variable domain, with the rest looked up from reference TRBV5-1 and TRBJ2-1, is KAGVTQTPRYLIKTRGQQVTLSCSPISGHRSVSWYQQTPGQGLQFLFEYFSETQRNKGNFPGRFSGRQFSNSRSEMNVSTLELGDSALYLCASSPQLLVAGVRGKHYNEQFFGPGTRLTVL.

Here the CDR3 reads CASSMTRQSTEQYF. The CDR3, as DNA: TGTGCCAGTAGTATGACGAGGCAGTCTACCGAGCAGTACTTC. This sequence joins TRBV19 and TRBJ2-7; no clear D gene. The CDR3 runs 14 residues. V lost 3 bases, J lost 6 bases, and 15 bases lay in between. Germline V gene data show CDR1 as LNHDA and CDR2 as SQIVND (reference sequence).

The chain employs TRBV5-4 and TRBJ2-5; 7 bases line up with TRBD1. There are 16 residues in the CDR3. V gave up 0 bases and J gave up 1 base; unmatched junction bases: 6. The V gene's germline CDR1 is SGHNT and CDR2 YYREEE (reference sequence). The CDR3 nucleotides read TGTGCCAGCAGCTTGGCCGGACGACAGGGCCAAGAGACCCAGTACTTC. It translates to CASSLAGRQGQETQYF. Drawing the rest from reference TRBV5-4 and TRBJ2-5, the complete variable domain is ETGVTQSPTHLIKTRGQQVTLRCSSQSGHNTVSWYQQALGQGPQFIFQYYREEENGRGNFPPRFSGLQFPNYSSELNVNALELDDSALYLCASSLAGRQGQETQYFGPGTRLLVL.

The rearrangement uses TRBV30 and TRBJ2-3; no definite D call. CDR3 length: 13 amino acids. In germline, CDR1 is GTSNPN, CDR2 SVGIG (reference sequence). The V gene lost 3 bases and the J gene lost 2 bases, with 9 bases spanning the gap. CDR3 in amino acids: CAWRLGNTDTQYF. The DNA of the CDR3 is TGTGCCTGGAGATTGGGAAACACAGATACGCAGTATTTT.

The gene calls are TRBV25-1 and TRBJ2-7, with TRBD1 matching over 7 bases. The CDR3 is 13 residues long. V gave up 11 bases and J gave up 4 bases; unmatched junction bases: 11. The germline V gene has CDR1 MGHDK and CDR2 SYGVNS. CDR3 region: CAVRQGSGYEQYF. DNA for the CDR3: TGTGCCGTTCGACAGGGATCGGGGTACGAGCAGTACTTC.

This chain uses TRBV19 with TRBJ1-1, with 9 bases lining up with TRBD1. After removal of 4 bases from V and 3 bases from J, the junction contained 6 bases not matched to a gene. The CDR3 length is 15 residues. The germline gives CDR1 LNHDA, CDR2 SQIVND (reference sequence). CDR3 residues: CASSRRGQGHTEAFF. In DNA form, the CDR3 reads TGTGCCAGTAGTAGAAGAGGACAGGGGCACACTGAAGCTTTCTTT.

V and J are TRBV30 and TRBJ1-5; D perhaps matches TRBD1 (5 bases). Trimming removed 3 bases from V and 4 bases from J, with 16 bases in between. Germline values: CDR1 GTSNPN, CDR2 SVGIG (reference sequence). CDR3 length: 15 residues. CDR3 DNA sequence: TGTGCCTGGAGCCCCGCGGGGCTGGGGAATCAGCCCCAGCATTTT. As protein: CAWSPAGLGNQPQHF.

A single count supports this clone. This rearrangement joins TRBV5-1 to TRBJ2-7; D ambiguous. V was clipped by 0 bases and J by 3 bases, with 16 bases between them. Germline values: CDR1 SGHRS, CDR2 YFSETQ. This CDR3 has 16 amino acids. In nucleotides, the CDR3 is TGCGCCAGCAGCTTGGTAGGGCTTTTCGGCCACTACGAGCAGTACTTC. This gives the protein CASSLVGLFGHYEQYF.

Concerning this clone: Compared with germline, one end of the junction differs, possibly owing to a read error. The chain carries TRBV7-9 and TRBJ2-1; 8 bases line up with TRBD2. This CDR3 has 15 amino acids. Germline CDR1 reads SEHNR; CDR2 reads FQNEAQ (reference sequence). The CDR3: CASSIAGSSYNEQFF. CDR3 coding DNA: TGTGCCAGCAGCATAGCGGGGAGCTCCTACAATGAGCAGTTCTTC. Complete variable domain (other parts from reference TRBV7-9 and TRBJ2-1): DTGVSQNPRHKITKRGQNVTFRCDPISEHNRLYWYRQTLGQGPEFLTYFQNEAQLEKSRLLSDRFSAERPKGSFSTLEIQRTEQGDSAMYLCASSIAGSSYNEQFFGPGTRLTVL.

J is TRBJ2-5 and V is TRBV9; D is tentatively TRBD1 or TRBD2 (6 bases each). CDR1 and CDR2 (germline): SGDLS, YYNGEE. V was cut by 4 bases and J by 2 bases, with 15 bases left in between. This CDR3 is 15 amino acids long. The chain's CDR3 is CASSTRGGRQETQYF. The DNA for the CDR3 is TGTGCCAGCAGCACCAGAGGGGGGCGACAAGAGACCCAGTACTTC.

The chain links TRBV7-9 to TRBJ2-7, with D maybe TRBD1 (5 bases). The CDR3 spans 15 residues. V was trimmed by 5 bases and J by 3 bases, leaving 17 bases between them. CDR1 and CDR2 (germline): SEHNR, FQNEAQ (reference sequence). CDR3 in DNA: TGTGCCAGCAGCGGGGCGGCAGGCGTCGGCTACGAGCAGTACTTC. This translates into CASSGAAGVGYEQYF.

This chain joins TRBV6-6 and TRBJ1-3; 7 bases line up with TRBD1. V gave up 2 bases and J gave up 4 bases; unmatched junction bases: 8. Germline V lookup: CDR1 MNHNY, CDR2 SVGAGI (reference sequence). The CDR3 contains 16 residues. This CDR3 is CASSYRDSASGNTIYF. CDR3 DNA sequence: TGTGCCAGCAGTTACAGGGACAGTGCCTCAGGAAACACCATATATTTT.

This clone was counted a single time. The CDR3 loop reads CASSITWGQDYEQYF. CDR3 in DNA: TGTGCCAGTAGTATTACTTGGGGACAGGACTACGAGCAGTACTTC. J is TRBJ2-7 and V is TRBV19, with 8 bases aligning to TRBD1. The V gene's germline CDR1 is LNHDA and CDR2 SQIVND (reference sequence). V was clipped by 3 bases and J by 3 bases; unmatched bases: 7. The CDR3 covers 15 residues.

J is TRBJ1-2 and V is TRBV5-1, with no clear D. Trimming pared 0 bases from V and 2 bases from J, leaving 5 bases between. CDR3 length equals 13 residues. Germline CDR1 SGHRS, CDR2 YFSETQ. The DNA of the CDR3 is TGCGCCAGCAGCTTGGACGGGAACTATGGCTACACCTTC. Translating gives CASSLDGNYGYTF.

The gene calls are TRBV5-6 and TRBJ1-2; 7 positions agree with TRBD1. CDR3 length: 14 residues. Losses at the gene ends were 2 bases for V and 7 bases for J; bases not matched to a gene: 8. From germline, CDR1 is SGHDT and CDR2 YYEEEE. As DNA, the CDR3 is TGTGCCAGCAGCTTCCCTGACAGGGAGGGTGGCTACACCTTC. Residues: CASSFPDREGGYTF.

The CDR3 sequence is CASSPPGLAHNEQFF. CDR3 DNA sequence: TGTGCCAGCAGCCCTCCGGGACTAGCGCACAATGAGCAGTTCTTC. The V and J genes are TRBV3-1 (or the pseudogene TRBV3-2) and TRBJ2-1; TRBD2 matches 10 bases. This CDR3 has 15 amino acids. Germline trimming cut 4 bases from V and 5 bases from J; bases unmatched to any gene: 5. The V gene's germline CDR1 is LGHDT and CDR2 YNNKEL (reference sequence).

The chain recombines TRBV2 with TRBJ2-3; D may be TRBD1 (5 bases). Germline assignment: CDR1 SNHLY and CDR2 FYNNEI. The CDR3 is 15 amino acids. Trimming pared 4 bases from V and 3 bases from J, leaving 14 bases between. CDR3 in DNA: TGTGCCAGCAGTGGAGCCCAGGGTTGGACAGATACGCAGTATTTT. Amino acid sequence: CASSGAQGWTDTQYF.

The chain combines TRBV7-2 with TRBJ2-5; TRBD2 aligns across 11 bases. Unmatched junction bases numbered 9, after V lost 1 base and J lost 5 bases. Germline CDR1 is SGHTA and CDR2 is FQGNSA. This CDR3 contains 17 residues. CDR3: CASSLGITSGRMETQYF. CDR3 DNA: TGTGCCAGCAGCTTAGGGATTACTAGCGGGAGAATGGAGACCCAGTACTTC.